Below, 7 T cell receptor beta chains from the same sample are listed, as sequenced in a study of blood T cells in healthy people across ages. With a J-beta primer mix and a sample-barcoded 5' primer, a second PCR ran about 7 to 12 cycles. TCRdb analysed the 5' RACE reads with MiXCR anew, one entry per CDR3 protein. The repertoire holds 1.5 million to 2 million distinct CDR3 sequences, with almost 35% as singletons. Sequencing input: blood. The receptors here all came from a woman younger than 45 in good health.

The chain recombines TRBV29-1 with TRBJ2-4, with 9 bases lining up with TRBD2. Per germline, CDR1 SQVTM and CDR2 ANQGSEA. V was pared by 4 bases and J by 13 bases, with 14 bases of the junction left unmatched. The CDR3 covers 14 residues. Here the CDR3 DNA reads TGCAGCGTTGGGGAGGCGGGAGGGCCACGGGAGCAGTACTTC. Protein sequence: CSVGEAGGPREQYF.

The genes are TRBV5-1 and TRBJ2-7, with TRBD2 identical over 7 bases. The CDR3 loop spans 15 amino acids. Germline trimming cut 0 bases from V and 2 bases from J; bases unmatched to any gene: 5. Germline assignment: CDR1 SGHRS and CDR2 YFSETQ. CDR3 in DNA: TGCGCCAGCAGCTTGGACCCGGGAGGCACCTACGAGCAGTACTTC. Amino acids: CASSLDPGGTYEQYF.

The chain uses TRBV4-1 and TRBJ1-4; D is perhaps TRBD1 (5 bases). V shed 5 bases and J shed 4 bases, with 14 bases lying between them. CDR1 and CDR2 (germline): MGHRA, YSYEKL. The CDR3 is 15 amino acids. CDR3 in amino acids: CASSSQTDLNEKLFF. The CDR3 DNA reads TGCGCCAGCAGCTCACAGACAGACCTTAATGAAAAACTGTTTTTT.

This clonotype was seen a few times. The genes are TRBV28 and TRBJ2-1; D ambiguous. Trimming took off 7 bases at V and 9 bases at J, with 13 bases between the two ends. CDR3 length: 12 amino acids. Germline CDR1 and CDR2: MDHEN and SYDVKM. The CDR3 spells CASNGPSSEQFF. For the CDR3, the DNA is TGTGCCAGCAACGGGCCTTCCAGTGAGCAGTTCTTC.

V and J are TRBV6-1 and TRBJ2-6, with TRBD2 identical over 9 bases. V lost 6 bases and J lost 0; bases outside the gene matches: 9. The CDR3 loop spans 18 amino acids. CDR1 is MNHNS, CDR2 SASEGT, per germline. For the CDR3, the DNA is TGTGCCAGCAGCCCCCCCGGCGGGGGGGGCTCTGGGGCCAACGTCCTGACTTTC. Amino acid sequence: CASSPPGGGGSGANVLTF.

The genes are TRBV20-1 and TRBJ2-7; 9 nucleotides agree with TRBD2. The CDR3 consists of 14 residues. The V and J ends lost 3 bases and 3 bases, in that order; junction bases with no gene match: 6. Germline V gene data show CDR1 as DFQATT and CDR2 as SNEGSKA (reference sequence). Here the CDR3 DNA reads TGCAGTGCTAGTGGGTCTAGCGGGAACTACGAGCAGTACTTC. As protein: CSASGSSGNYEQYF.

The chain recombines TRBV6-1 with TRBJ2-5, with 10 bases identical to TRBD2. The CDR3 loop spans 15 amino acids. The V gene end was trimmed by 7 bases and the J gene end by 4 bases; junction bases not matched to a gene: 9. The V gene's germline CDR1 is MNHNS and CDR2 SASEGT. CDR3 nucleotide sequence: TGTGCCAGCATCTCCAGCGGGAGGGCCCGAGAGACCCAGTACTTC. The encoded protein is CASISSGRARETQYF.